A single T cell receptor (beta chain) is shown here with its context. The antigen is not known. Sequencing used immunoSEQ multiplex PCR; TCRdb keeps in-frame clones, though not all of them. The profile shows about 23,000 clones, just over 65% of them singletons. The germline V gene has CDR1 MNHEY and CDR2 SMNVEV (reference sequence). The CDR3 has 13 amino acids. The V end was cut by 3 bases, the J end by 2 bases, with 7 bases between. This specimen comes from a study of CD4 T cells in relation to SARS-CoV-2 and coronaviruses. In the study overall: TCR beta CDR3s were sequenced after roughly 10-day antigen culture of PBMCs.

The unexposed donors gave CD4+ T cells in about 2010-2019, prior to COVID-19. The cells were cultured for less than twelve days before CD4+ T cells were isolated. Testing used SARS-CoV-2 S/N and four cold-coronavirus spikes on unexposed-donor CD4+ T cells, cells permitting. Cultures received half-medium IL-2 refreshes on days 3 and 7. The V and J genes are TRBV27 and TRBJ1-1; D is ambiguous. The sample comprised CD4+ T cells from PBMCs, cultured in vitro. The TCR was taken from a human donor in good health. The CDR3 coding sequence is TGTGCCAGCAGTTTCCGGACTAACACTGAAGCTTTCTTT. Its protein is CASSFRTNTEAFF.